A single sample gave rise to the 30 T cell receptor beta chains below, sequenced in a study of blood T cell repertoires in COVID-19 (dated by TCRdb to the early 2020s). The receptor library was made with the immunoSEQ multiplex PCR assay. The source is immuneACCESS, and TCRdb retained only in-frame sequences with V and J called. Part of the clones is not carried over; for the studies checked, unresolved V genes explain less than half of this, and the remainder is unexplained. This sample comprises about 150,000 clones, more than 65% of them detected only once. The top ten clones comprise over 8% of the sample. Sequencing used peripheral blood. These receptors all stem from a woman aged 50 to 65 with acute or convalescent COVID-19.

This chain links TRBV9 with TRBJ1-4; D uncertain. CDR3 length equals 15 residues. V dropped 3 bases and J dropped 7 bases, with 16 bases sitting between them. The germline CDR1 and CDR2 sequences are SGDLS and YYNGEE. The CDR3: CASSEGWGSGEKLFF. Here the CDR3 DNA reads TGTGCCAGCAGCGAAGGCTGGGGAAGCGGTGAAAAACTGTTTTTT.

The V and J genes are TRBV11-2 and TRBJ2-1, with 10 bases lining up with TRBD1. The CDR3 sequence is 16 residues long. Germline V CDR1 and CDR2: SGHAT, FQNNGV. The V and J ends lost 10 bases and 7 bases, in that order; junction bases with no gene match: 16. The chain's CDR3 is CATSIWVGQGWNEQFF. CDR3 sequence (DNA): TGTGCCACCTCTATATGGGTGGGACAGGGGTGGAATGAGCAGTTCTTC.

The rearrangement links TRBV2 to TRBJ2-5; 8 nucleotides match TRBD2. V was clipped by 2 bases and J by 14 bases; unmatched bases: 16. The germline CDR1 and CDR2 sequences are SNHLY and FYNNEI. The CDR3 sequence is 15 residues long. The CDR3: CASSEQGSSGLGAYF. As DNA, the CDR3 is TGTGCCAGCAGTGAACAGGGATCTAGCGGGCTGGGGGCTTACTTC.

The V call is TRBV7-2, the J call TRBJ1-1; TRBD1 matches 10 bases. This CDR3 spans 15 amino acids. Losses at the gene ends were 6 bases for V and 4 bases for J; bases not matched to a gene: 8. CDR1 is SGHTA and CDR2 is FQGNSA in the germline V gene. CDR3: CASSSTGTGATEAFF. CDR3 sequence (DNA): TGTGCCAGCAGTTCGACCGGGACAGGGGCCACTGAAGCTTTCTTT.

This sequence joins TRBV7-2 and TRBJ1-1; the D is unclear. The CDR3 totals 14 residues. Germline V CDR1 and CDR2: SGHTA, FQGNSA. Trimming stripped 4 bases from V and 5 bases from J, with 14 bases between. The CDR3 region is CASSSMEGLTEAFF. The CDR3 nucleotides are TGTGCCAGCAGCTCTATGGAGGGATTGACTGAAGCTTTCTTT.

The chain combines TRBV5-5 with TRBJ2-2, with TRBD1 identical over 7 bases. Germline V gives CDR1 SGHKS, CDR2 YYEKEE (reference sequence). The trim removed 4 bases at V and 6 bases at J, leaving 9 bases unmatched. The CDR3 runs 15 residues. This CDR3 is CASSVRDRPSGELFF. The CDR3 DNA reads TGTGCCAGCAGCGTGAGGGACAGACCATCCGGGGAGCTGTTTTTT.

This clone was recorded once. The J gene is TRBJ1-1, the V gene TRBV18, with no clear D. The CDR3 totals 13 residues. V gave up 5 bases and J gave up 1 base, with 8 bases separating them. The germline V gene encodes CDR1 KGHSH and CDR2 LQKENI. CDR3 sequence (DNA): TGTGCCAGCTCATTACAGTCGAACACTGAAGCTTTCTTT. This encodes CASSLQSNTEAFF.

The chain has TRBV7-3 and TRBJ2-3; D not certain. Germline V gives CDR1 SGHTA, CDR2 FQGTGA. V was clipped by 3 bases and J by 0 bases, with 7 bases between them. This CDR3 spans 14 amino acids. DNA of the CDR3: TGTGCCAGCAGCTTCGATGAGAGCACAGATACGCAGTATTTT. The encoded protein is CASSFDESTDTQYF.

The V and J genes are TRBV15 and TRBJ1-5, with TRBD1 as a possible D gene (5 bases). V gave up 3 bases and J gave up 0 bases, with 27 bases separating them. The germline CDR1 and CDR2 sequences are LNHNV and YYDKDF (reference sequence). The CDR3 is 21 residues long. The CDR3 is CATSRPRTPNVYIYSNQPQHF. The CDR3 DNA reads as TGTGCCACCAGCAGGCCTCGGACACCCAACGTTTACATCTATAGCAATCAGCCCCAGCATTTT. Supplemented by reference TRBV15 and TRBJ1-5, the full variable domain reads DAMVIQNPRYQVTQFGKPVTLSCSQTLNHNVMYWYQQKSSQAPKLLFHYYDKDFNNEADTPDNFQSRRPNTSFCFLDIRSPGLGDTAMYLCATSRPRTPNVYIYSNQPQHFGDGTRLSIL.

V and J are TRBV6-6 and TRBJ1-3, with D unclear. The CDR3 spans 13 residues. Germline-derived CDR1 and CDR2 are MNHNY and SVGAGI (reference sequence). The V gene lost 7 bases and the J gene lost 0 bases, with 7 bases spanning the gap. The CDR3 DNA reads as TGTGCCAGCAATACAGACTCTGGAAACACCATATATTTT. Protein product: CASNTDSGNTIYF.

This clone was observed a single time. V is TRBV10-3 and J is TRBJ2-3, with 7 bases identical to TRBD2. The CDR3 runs to 13 residues. Germline values: CDR1 ENHRY, CDR2 SYGVKD. Trimming removed 8 bases from V and 0 bases from J; junction bases left unmatched: 2. CDR3 DNA: TGTGCCATCTCGGGAGGTAGCACAGATACGCAGTATTTT. This gives the protein CAISGGSTDTQYF.

The J gene is TRBJ2-2, the V gene TRBV19; TRBD2 matches 7 bases. The germline gives CDR1 LNHDA, CDR2 SQIVND (reference sequence). The CDR3 spans 14 residues. With V trimmed by 0 bases and J by 6 bases, 1 base remained unmatched. CDR3 in DNA: TGTGCCAGTAGTATAGATCGGGGGGCCGGGGAGCTGTTTTTT. This encodes CASSIDRGAGELFF.

The genes are TRBV9 and TRBJ1-3, with 9 bases that match TRBD1. V shed 3 bases and J 7 bases; nucleotides not matched to a gene: 8. CDR3 length: 15 amino acids. The germline V gene encodes CDR1 SGDLS and CDR2 YYNGEE. The CDR3 DNA sequence: TGTGCCAGCAGCGCTGGGTGGGACAGGGTGAACACCATATATTTT. Its protein product is CASSAGWDRVNTIYF.

The chain recombines TRBV27 with TRBJ1-4, with no clear D. The CDR3 length is 13 residues. The V and J ends lost 6 bases and 8 bases respectively, with 13 bases between them. In germline, CDR1 is MNHEY, CDR2 SMNVEV (reference sequence). This CDR3 is CASSVREREKLFF. As DNA, the CDR3 is TGTGCCAGCAGCGTCCGGGAACGAGAAAAACTGTTTTTT.

This clone is a singleton in its sample. The chain joins TRBV6-5 to TRBJ2-7; 10 bases match TRBD1. Germline V CDR1 and CDR2: MNHEY, SVGAGI. Losses at the gene ends were 5 bases for V and 1 base for J; bases not matched to a gene: 2. This CDR3 has 14 residues. CDR3 sequence (DNA): TGTGCCAGCAGTCGGACAGGGGGTTCCTACGAGCAGTACTTC. This gives the protein CASSRTGGSYEQYF.

This chain connects TRBV19 to TRBJ2-4; D is perhaps TRBD1 (5 bases). The V and J ends lost 2 bases and 8 bases respectively, with 16 bases between them. The CDR3 covers 15 residues. Germline V gives CDR1 LNHDA, CDR2 SQIVND (reference sequence). The CDR3 bases are TGTGCCAGTAGTATAACCAGGGCCCCCCGCGACATTCAGTACTTC. This translates into CASSITRAPRDIQYF.

This clone was seen more than once but under ten times. The gene calls are TRBV2 and TRBJ2-1; TRBD1 might be the D (6 bases). CDR3 length equals 15 residues. Between the trimmed V and J ends, which lost 4 bases and 1 base, there was a span of 11 bases. Germline V lookup: CDR1 SNHLY, CDR2 FYNNEI. This CDR3 reads CASSAGTLSYNEQFF. The CDR3, as DNA: TGTGCCAGCAGTGCCGGGACACTATCCTACAATGAGCAGTTCTTC.

This clone was observed a handful of times. The chain is built from TRBV10-3 and TRBJ1-1; D is possibly TRBD1 (6 bases). Germline V lookup: CDR1 ENHRY, CDR2 SYGVKD. This CDR3 region has 13 residues. Trimming stripped 6 bases from V and 6 bases from J, with 14 bases between. The CDR3 spells CAIRASRGSEAFF. The CDR3 coding sequence is TGTGCCATCAGGGCTTCCAGGGGTTCTGAAGCTTTCTTT.

This rearrangement joins TRBV7-2 to TRBJ1-2; 7 bases are shared with TRBD1. J was trimmed by 8 bases and V by 6 bases; bases with no gene match: 6. The CDR3 has 12 amino acids. The germline gives CDR1 SGHTA, CDR2 FQGNSA. The CDR3 region is CASREGARGYTF. CDR3 nucleotides: TGTGCCAGCAGAGAGGGGGCGCGAGGCTACACCTTC.

The table lists this clone with a few counts. The J gene is TRBJ2-7, the V gene TRBV7-8, with TRBD2 matching over 7 bases. Germline CDR1 is SGHVS and CDR2 is FQNEAQ. Trimming removed 0 bases from V and 4 bases from J; junction bases left unmatched: 12. The CDR3 consists of 17 residues. CDR3 sequence: CASSLASPSSGLYEQYF. The CDR3 DNA reads TGTGCCAGCAGCTTAGCTTCCCCCTCTAGCGGACTTTACGAGCAGTACTTC.

The chain has TRBV19 and TRBJ1-5, with TRBD1 matching 7 bases. Germline CDR1 and CDR2: LNHDA and SQIVND (reference sequence). The length of the CDR3 is 15 residues. The V and J ends lost 6 bases and 5 bases, in that order; junction bases with no gene match: 10. In DNA, the CDR3 is TGTGCCAGTAGCAGGGGGACAGTTGGGGATCAGCCCCAGCATTTT. Encoded protein: CASSRGTVGDQPQHF.

The V and J genes are TRBV2 and TRBJ1-5; D may be TRBD1 (6 bases). The CDR3 runs to 14 residues. The V end lost 7 bases, the J end lost 6 bases, and 16 bases lay between the germline ends. Germline-derived CDR1 and CDR2 are SNHLY and FYNNEI. The CDR3 protein is CASNTQGSGQPQHF. CDR3 bases: TGTGCCAGCAATACTCAGGGGTCCGGTCAGCCCCAGCATTTT.

V and J are TRBV5-1 and TRBJ2-5, with TRBD2 matching over 7 bases. J lost 5 bases, V lost 7 bases, and 5 bases had no gene match. The CDR3 totals 12 residues. Per the germline V gene, CDR1 is SGHRS and CDR2 is YFSETQ. In DNA form, the CDR3 reads TGCGCCAGCGGAGGACTAGATGAGACCCAGTACTTC. This translates into CASGGLDETQYF.

The genes are TRBV5-1 and TRBJ2-5; 9 bases are a match to TRBD1. The length of the CDR3 is 15 residues. V dropped 4 bases and J dropped 2; count of bases not matched to a gene: 6. Looked up from germline, CDR1 is SGHRS and CDR2 is YFSETQ. The CDR3 sequence is CASSRNRGPQETQYF. As DNA, the CDR3 is TGCGCCAGCAGCAGGAACAGGGGGCCGCAAGAGACCCAGTACTTC.

V is TRBV2 and J is TRBJ2-3; 11 bases are shared with TRBD2. The CDR3 totals 15 residues. The V and J ends lost 3 bases and 6 bases, in that order; junction bases with no gene match: 5. Germline V lookup: CDR1 SNHLY, CDR2 FYNNEI. As DNA, the CDR3 is TGTGCCAGCAGTGATGGGGGACTAGCGGCGGATACGCAGTATTTT. Residues: CASSDGGLAADTQYF.

The chain carries TRBV27 and TRBJ2-1; 9 bases are a match to TRBD1. V dropped 2 bases and J dropped 4; count of bases not matched to a gene: 9. The germline gives CDR1 MNHEY, CDR2 SMNVEV (reference sequence). This CDR3 has 17 residues. CDR3 DNA: TGTGCCAGCAGTTTAGAATCCGGGACAGGGCGATACAATGAGCAGTTCTTC. It yields the protein CASSLESGTGRYNEQFF.

The genes are TRBV4-2 and TRBJ2-5; D is ambiguous. The CDR3 extends over 15 amino acids. Trimming removed 0 bases at V and 5 bases at J, with 13 bases between. Germline V gene sequence: CDR1 LGHNA, CDR2 YNFKEQ. Here the CDR3 reads CASSQDQTLAETQYF. The CDR3 bases are TGTGCCAGCAGCCAAGACCAGACACTCGCTGAGACCCAGTACTTC.

This clone has just one count. This sequence joins TRBV15 and TRBJ1-5, with 9 bases fitting TRBD1. Germline-derived CDR1 and CDR2 are LNHNV and YYDKDF (reference sequence). The CDR3 is made up of 15 amino acids. The V segment lost 4 bases and the J segment 2 bases; nucleotides outside the gene matches: 3. CDR3 DNA sequence: TGTGCCACCAGCACGGGACAGGGAGGCAATCAGCCCCAGCATTTT. Translation gives CATSTGQGGNQPQHF. The full variable domain, in which reference TRBV15 and TRBJ1-5 provide the parts outside the CDR3, is DAMVIQNPRYQVTQFGKPVTLSCSQTLNHNVMYWYQQKSSQAPKLLFHYYDKDFNNEADTPDNFQSRRPNTSFCFLDIRSPGLGDTAMYLCATSTGQGGNQPQHFGDGTRLSIL.

V and J are TRBV2 and TRBJ1-1, with D perhaps matching TRBD1 (6 bases). The length of the CDR3 is 13 residues. V gave up 8 bases and J gave up 0 bases, with 10 bases separating them. The germline gives CDR1 SNHLY, CDR2 FYNNEI. The CDR3 bases are TGTGCCAGCCGACAGGATATGAACACTGAAGCTTTCTTT. Amino acid sequence: CASRQDMNTEAFF. The variable domain in full, completed from reference TRBV2 and TRBJ1-1, reads EPEVTQTPSHQVTQMGQEVILRCVPISNHLYFYWYRQILGQKVEFLVSFYNNEISEKSEIFDDQFSVERPDGSNFTLKIRSTKLEDSAMYFCASRQDMNTEAFFGQGTRLTVV.

This chain links TRBV6-6 with TRBJ2-7; D perhaps matches TRBD2 (6 bases). Trimming stripped 5 bases from V and 0 bases from J, with 17 bases between. CDR1 MNHNY and CDR2 SVGAGI come from the germline V gene (reference sequence). The CDR3 length is 16 residues. The CDR3 is CASSPPRDGSSYEQYF. The CDR3, as DNA: TGTGCCAGCAGTCCACCCCGGGACGGGAGCTCCTACGAGCAGTACTTC.